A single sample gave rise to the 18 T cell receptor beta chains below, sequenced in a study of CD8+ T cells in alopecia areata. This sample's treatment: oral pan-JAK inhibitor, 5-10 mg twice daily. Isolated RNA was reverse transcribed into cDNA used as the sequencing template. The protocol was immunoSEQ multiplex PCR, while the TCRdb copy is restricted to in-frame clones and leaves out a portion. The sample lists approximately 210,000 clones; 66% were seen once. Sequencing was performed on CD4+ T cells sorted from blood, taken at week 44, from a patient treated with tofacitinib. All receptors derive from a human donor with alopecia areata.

The CDR3 loop is CSVQVQGKETQYF. The CDR3 bases are TGCAGCGTTCAGGTACAGGGGAAAGAGACCCAGTACTTC. The V and J genes are TRBV29-1 and TRBJ2-5, with 7 bases aligning to TRBD1. CDR3 size: 13 residues. J lost 3 bases, V lost 5 bases, and 6 bases had no gene match. Germline assignment: CDR1 SQVTM and CDR2 ANQGSEA.

DNA for the CDR3: TGTGCCAGCGACAGGTTGAACACTGAAGCTTTCTTT. It yields the protein CASDRLNTEAFF. The chain employs TRBV2 and TRBJ1-1, with D possibly being TRBD1 (6 bases). The CDR3 has 12 residues. Germline CDR1 SNHLY, CDR2 FYNNEI. V lost 8 bases and J 0 bases, leaving 7 bases between the germline ends.

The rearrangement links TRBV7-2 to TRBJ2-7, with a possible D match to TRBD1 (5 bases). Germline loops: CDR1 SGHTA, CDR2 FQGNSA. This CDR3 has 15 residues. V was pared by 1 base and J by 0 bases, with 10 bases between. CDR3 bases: TGTGCCAGCAGCTTAGTCCCGCAGGGCTCCTACGAGCAGTACTTC. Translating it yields CASSLVPQGSYEQYF. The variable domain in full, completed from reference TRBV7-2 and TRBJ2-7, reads GAGVSQSPSNKVTEKGKDVELRCDPISGHTALYWYRQSLGQGLEFLIYFQGNSAPDKSGLPSDRFSAERTGGSVSTLTIQRTQQEDSAVYLCASSLVPQGSYEQYFGPGTRLTVT.

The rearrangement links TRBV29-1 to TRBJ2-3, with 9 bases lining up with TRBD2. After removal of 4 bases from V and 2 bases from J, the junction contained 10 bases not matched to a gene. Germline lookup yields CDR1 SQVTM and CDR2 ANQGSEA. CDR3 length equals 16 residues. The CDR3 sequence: CSVGGRLAANTDTQYF. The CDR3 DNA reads TGCAGCGTTGGGGGGAGACTAGCGGCGAACACAGATACGCAGTATTTT.

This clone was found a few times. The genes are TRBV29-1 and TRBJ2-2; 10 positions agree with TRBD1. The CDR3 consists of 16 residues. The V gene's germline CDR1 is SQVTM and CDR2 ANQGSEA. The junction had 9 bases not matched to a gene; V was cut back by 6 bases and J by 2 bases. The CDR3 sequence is CSVGAGTGVNTGELFF. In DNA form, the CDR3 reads TGCAGCGTGGGAGCGGGGACAGGGGTAAACACCGGGGAGCTGTTTTTT.

CDR3 region: CASSSVPGHGTEAFF. The CDR3 DNA reads TGTGCCAGCAGCTCTGTACCGGGACATGGGACTGAAGCTTTCTTT. V and J are TRBV7-2 and TRBJ1-1; D possibly corresponds to TRBD1 (6 bases). CDR1 SGHTA and CDR2 FQGNSA come from the germline V gene. This CDR3 region has 15 residues. Trimming cost V 4 bases and J 5 bases, with 17 bases left between them. Looking up the rest from reference TRBV7-2 and TRBJ1-1 gives the full variable domain: GAGVSQSPSNKVTEKGKDVELRCDPISGHTALYWYRQSLGQGLEFLIYFQGNSAPDKSGLPSDRFSAERTGGSVSTLTIQRTQQEDSAVYLCASSSVPGHGTEAFFGQGTRLTVV.

CDR3 bases: TGCGCCAGCTGCCCTATCGGACAGGGGGCGCGGGAGCAGTACTTC. As protein: CASCPIGQGAREQYF. The rearrangement uses TRBV5-1 and TRBJ2-7, with 11 bases identical to TRBD1. CDR1 and CDR2 (germline): SGHRS, YFSETQ. V gave up 7 bases and J gave up 7 bases; unmatched junction bases: 13. This CDR3 is built from 15 residues.

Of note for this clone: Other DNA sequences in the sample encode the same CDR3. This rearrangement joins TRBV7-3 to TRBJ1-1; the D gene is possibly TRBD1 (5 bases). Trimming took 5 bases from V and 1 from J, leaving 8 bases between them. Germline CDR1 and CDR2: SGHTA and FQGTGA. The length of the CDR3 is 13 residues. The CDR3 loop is CASSQGPNTEAFF. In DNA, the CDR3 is TGTGCCAGCAGCCAGGGACCGAACACTGAAGCTTTCTTT.

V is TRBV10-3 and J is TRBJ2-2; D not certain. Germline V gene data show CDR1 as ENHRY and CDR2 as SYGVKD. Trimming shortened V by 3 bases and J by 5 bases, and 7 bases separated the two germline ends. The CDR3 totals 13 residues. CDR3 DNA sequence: TGTGCCATCAGTGAAGGATTGACCGGGGAGCTGTTTTTT. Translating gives CAISEGLTGELFF.

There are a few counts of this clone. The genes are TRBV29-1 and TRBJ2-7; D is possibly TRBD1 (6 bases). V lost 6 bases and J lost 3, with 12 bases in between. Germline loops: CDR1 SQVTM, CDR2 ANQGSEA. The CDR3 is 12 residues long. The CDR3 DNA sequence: TGCAGCGTACAGGGATCCCACTACGAGCAGTACTTC. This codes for CSVQGSHYEQYF.

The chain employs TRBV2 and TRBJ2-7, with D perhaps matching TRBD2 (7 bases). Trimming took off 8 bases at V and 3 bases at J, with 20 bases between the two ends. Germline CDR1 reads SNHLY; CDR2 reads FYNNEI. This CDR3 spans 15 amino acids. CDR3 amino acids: CASDPRGGNGYEQYF. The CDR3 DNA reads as TGTGCCAGCGACCCTAGGGGGGGGAATGGCTACGAGCAGTACTTC.

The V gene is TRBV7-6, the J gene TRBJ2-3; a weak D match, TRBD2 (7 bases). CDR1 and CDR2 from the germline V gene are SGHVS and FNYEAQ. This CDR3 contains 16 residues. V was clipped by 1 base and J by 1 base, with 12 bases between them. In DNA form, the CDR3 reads TGTGCCAGCAGCTTAGGCGGGGGCGGCGGCACAGATACGCAGTATTTT. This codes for CASSLGGGGGTDTQYF.

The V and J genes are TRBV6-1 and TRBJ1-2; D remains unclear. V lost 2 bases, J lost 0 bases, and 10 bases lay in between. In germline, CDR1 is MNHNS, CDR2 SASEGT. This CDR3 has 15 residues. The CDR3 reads CASSERGSSNYGYTF. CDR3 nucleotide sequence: TGTGCCAGCAGTGAACGTGGCAGTTCTAACTATGGCTACACCTTC.

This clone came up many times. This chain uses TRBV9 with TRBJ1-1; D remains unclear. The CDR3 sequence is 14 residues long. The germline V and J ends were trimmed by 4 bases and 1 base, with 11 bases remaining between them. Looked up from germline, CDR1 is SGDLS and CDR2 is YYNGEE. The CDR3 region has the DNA TGTGCCAGCAGCCACGGGATGGAGAACACTGAAGCTTTCTTT. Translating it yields CASSHGMENTEAFF.

CDR3 region: CASSSRGSTGELFF. The CDR3 nucleotides read TGTGCCAGCAGCTCTCGGGGGAGCACCGGGGAGCTGTTTTTT. The rearrangement uses TRBV7-2 and TRBJ2-2, with D possibly TRBD2 on 6 matching bases. The CDR3 spans 14 residues. Trimming stripped 4 bases from V and 4 bases from J, with 10 bases between. CDR1 SGHTA and CDR2 FQGNSA come from the germline V gene.

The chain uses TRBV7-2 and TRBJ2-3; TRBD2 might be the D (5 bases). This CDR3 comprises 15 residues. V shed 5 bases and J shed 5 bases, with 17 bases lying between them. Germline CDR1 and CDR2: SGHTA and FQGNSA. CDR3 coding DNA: TGTGCCAGCAGCCTAAGGCCTATGGCGGGAGATACGCAGTATTTT. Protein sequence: CASSLRPMAGDTQYF.

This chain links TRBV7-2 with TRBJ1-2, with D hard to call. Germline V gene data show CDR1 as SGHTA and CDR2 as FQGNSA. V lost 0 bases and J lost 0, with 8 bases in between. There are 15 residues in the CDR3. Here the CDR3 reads CASSLAFGANYGYTF. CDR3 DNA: TGTGCCAGCAGCTTAGCGTTCGGAGCTAACTATGGCTACACCTTC.

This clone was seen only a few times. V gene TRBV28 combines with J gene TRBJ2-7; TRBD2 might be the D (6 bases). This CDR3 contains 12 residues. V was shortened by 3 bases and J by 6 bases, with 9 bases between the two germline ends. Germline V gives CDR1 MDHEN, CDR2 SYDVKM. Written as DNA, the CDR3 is TGTGCCAGCAGTTTCGGGGGTATCGAGCAGTACTTC. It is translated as CASSFGGIEQYF.